This T cell receptor (beta chain) originates from a study of T cell responses to AZD1222 COVID-19 vaccine. Study at large: Doses given second, at about 4 or about 12 weeks, were pooled.

In regard to this clone: Its cognate antigen is unknown.

This CDR3 spans 16 amino acids. CDR1 is SGDLS and CDR2 is YYNGEE in the germline V gene. V lost 0 bases to trimming and J lost 2 bases; unmatched junction nucleotides: 6. The study, taken as a whole, reports: The study sampled repertoires only after the peak T cell response. The study found Spike-specific TCR breadth and depth rose after two AZD1222 doses. Possibly, clonal diversity was underestimated; donors were largely white British and included more females.

Libraries were prepared by immunoSEQ multiplex PCR; TCRdb keeps only in-frame clonotypes and omits some of them. The data hold 120,000 to 150,000 clones, with around 91% observed a single time. The TCR comes from an adult in good health. This chain links TRBV9 with TRBJ2-3, with 7 positions matching TRBD2. The material sequenced was peripheral blood, taken on day 0 of AZD1222 vaccination. CDR3 coding DNA: TGTGCCAGCAGCGTAGGGTCTAGCGGATACACAGATACGCAGTATTTT. Translation: CASSVGSSGYTDTQYF.